This T cell receptor beta chain was identified in a study of blood T cell repertoires in COVID-19. Overall study: The samples span acute and convalescent COVID-19 from the United States, Italy and Spain. Sample material is recorded as cDNA or gDNA derived from T cells, B-cell-depleted T cells, or PBMCs.

Methods used by the authors: Amplified reference gene primers provided the basis for estimating nucleated cell counts. Clones were sequenced by immunoSEQ multiplex PCR, and TCRdb holds only the in-frame ones, with some missing. The V and J calls and clone size are taken from that table; D and trimming were inferred from the DNA. Among 30,000 to 45,000 clones listed, roughly 87% were seen once. CDR1 and CDR2 from the germline V gene are SGHRS and YFSETQ. V lost 0 bases, J lost 5 bases, and 9 bases lay in between. This CDR3 comprises 13 residues. The specimen was peripheral blood. This chain joins TRBV5-1 and TRBJ2-7; the D gene is possibly TRBD1 (5 bases). This clonotype was sampled from a human donor in a cohort sampled during active COVID-19. CDR3 bases: TGCGCCAGCAGCTTGGAGGACATCCACGAGCAGTACTTC. Residues: CASSLEDIHEQYF.